Listed below are T cell receptor beta chains from one sample, sequenced in a study of blood T cells in healthy people across ages. TCRdb itself ran the 5' RACE reads through MiXCR, one entry per CDR3 protein. Among over 950,000 distinct CDR3 sequences listed, roughly 51% were seen once. Sequencing input: blood. The receptors shown here come from a woman between 55 and 75 years old in good health. Each CDR3 is given with its conserved first and last residue. A D gene is named only where the DNA matches it firmly. Size is omitted from some rows. Given values are once, few, many or a class for expanded clones.

v_call,d_call,clone_size,j_call,cdr3_aa,cdr3_nt
TRBV12-3/TRBV12-4,TRBD1,many,TRBJ1-2,CASSLGQAYGYTF,TGTGCCAGCAGTCTAGGACAGGCCTATGGCTACACCTTC
TRBV7-9,TRBD1,few,TRBJ2-3,CASRAGGSSTDTQYF,TGTGCCAGCAGGGCAGGGGGCTCTTCCACAGATACGCAGTATTTT
TRBV29-1,NA,NA,TRBJ1-5,CSVRGASNQPQHF,TGCAGCGTTAGGGGCGCGAGCAATCAGCCCCAGCATTTT
TRBV2,TRBD1,few,TRBJ2-7,CASMKDRGYEQYF,TGTGCCAGCATGAAGGACAGGGGCTACGAGCAGTACTTC
TRBV15,NA,NA,TRBJ1-2,CATSRDSLQVSDGYTF,TGTGCCACCAGCAGAGATTCTTTACAGGTATCAGATGGCTACACCTTC
TRBV27,NA,few,TRBJ2-7,CASRYSGPSPYEQYF,TGTGCCAGCAGGTATAGCGGCCCAAGCCCCTACGAGCAGTACTTC
TRBV7-2,TRBD1,NA,TRBJ2-4,CASSLAGTGVRNIQYF,TGTGCCAGCAGCTTAGCCGGGACAGGGGTAAGGAACATTCAGTACTTC
TRBV12-3/TRBV12-4,NA,NA,TRBJ2-7,CASRGVDPYEQYF,TGTGCCAGCAGGGGGGTGGACCCCTACGAGCAGTACTTC
TRBV7-3,NA,NA,TRBJ2-3,CASSFSPWRTDTQYF,TGTGCCAGCAGCTTTAGCCCCTGGCGCACAGATACGCAGTATTTT
TRBV2,TRBD2,NA,TRBJ2-3,CASTLAGGPPGTQYF,TGTGCCAGCACCCTAGCGGGAGGGCCGCCGGGTACGCAGTATTTT
TRBV7-2,TRBD2,NA,TRBJ2-2,CASSEGTSGRVITGELFF,TGTGCCAGCAGCGAAGGGACTAGCGGGAGAGTCATCACCGGGGAGCTGTTTTTT
TRBV5-1,NA,NA,TRBJ2-7,CASSLGAPTGGEQYF,TGCGCCAGCAGCTTGGGAGCTCCCACCGGCGGCGAGCAGTACTTC
TRBV27,TRBD1,few,TRBJ2-7,CASGKDRGTYEQYF,TGTGCCAGCGGTAAGGACAGGGGGACCTACGAGCAGTACTTC
TRBV9,TRBD2,NA,TRBJ2-1,CASSVDYRRATSGSGSEQFF,TGTGCCAGCAGCGTAGACTACAGGAGGGCAACTAGCGGGAGTGGAAGTGAGCAGTTCTTC
TRBV29-1,NA,many,TRBJ2-5,CSVRTQETQYF,TGCAGCGTACGGACCCAAGAGACCCAGTACTTC
TRBV18,NA,NA,TRBJ2-7,CASSPGRDNYEQYF,TGTGCCAGCTCACCCGGCCGGGACAATTACGAGCAGTACTTC
TRBV19,TRBD1,NA,TRBJ1-5,CASSMYGTGLQPQHF,TGTGCCAGTAGTATGTATGGGACAGGGCTGCAGCCCCAGCATTTT
TRBV29-1,NA,NA,TRBJ2-7,CSVEWGSDEQYF,TGCAGCGTTGAATGGGGTAGCGACGAGCAGTACTTC
TRBV7-3,NA,NA,TRBJ2-4,CASSSMGEGIQYF,TGTGCCAGCAGCTCGATGGGGGAAGGCATTCAGTACTTC
TRBV2,NA,few,TRBJ1-2,CAITPVGPLDGYTF,TGTGCAATAACCCCAGTGGGGCCGCTCGATGGCTACACCTTC
TRBV15,NA,NA,TRBJ2-7,CATSRRNRGGYEQYF,TGTGCCACCAGCAGACGAAACAGAGGCGGATACGAGCAGTACTTC
TRBV30,NA,few,TRBJ2-1,CAWSVGGRNEQFF,TGTGCCTGGAGTGTGGGGGGTCGGAATGAGCAGTTCTTC
TRBV12-3/TRBV12-4,TRBD2,NA,TRBJ2-1,CASSFMTSGTYNEQFF,TGTGCCAGCAGTTTCATGACTAGCGGGACCTACAATGAGCAGTTCTTC
TRBV9,NA,NA,TRBJ1-3,CASSVASGAGNTIYF,TGTGCCAGCAGCGTAGCGTCAGGGGCTGGAAACACCATATATTTT
TRBV7-3,NA,NA,TRBJ2-3,CARSLNPDTDTQYF,TGTGCCCGCAGCTTAAACCCAGACACAGATACGCAGTATTTT
TRBV3-1,TRBD2,NA,TRBJ2-5,CASSLQREIETQYF,TGTGCCAGCAGCCTCCAGCGGGAGATAGAGACCCAGTACTTC
TRBV28,NA,NA,TRBJ2-6,CASRSNWLRGSGANVLTF,TGTGCCAGCAGATCCAATTGGTTGAGGGGTTCTGGGGCCAACGTCCTGACTTTC
TRBV3-1,NA,NA,TRBJ2-1,CASSQVRVLSFNEQFF,TGTGCCAGCAGCCAAGTTCGGGTACTTTCTTTCAATGAGCAGTTCTTC
TRBV20-1,TRBD2,NA,TRBJ2-3,CSAKTTSGLTDTQYF,TGCAGTGCTAAGACGACTAGCGGGTTGACAGATACGCAGTATTTT
TRBV20-1,NA,NA,TRBJ1-2,CSAFLMGYTF,TGCAGTGCCTTTTTAATGGGCTACACCTTC
TRBV6-1,NA,few,TRBJ2-5,CASSDPRGGETQYF,TGTGCCAGCAGTGACCCTAGGGGCGGCGAGACCCAGTACTTC
TRBV5-1,TRBD1,few,TRBJ2-7,CANSLQGYEQYF,TGCGCCAACAGTTTACAGGGGTACGAGCAGTACTTC
TRBV4-2,TRBD2,NA,TRBJ2-1,CASSPLTSGHYNEQFF,TGTGCCAGCAGTCCACTGACTAGCGGGCATTACAATGAGCAGTTCTTC
TRBV5-6,NA,NA,TRBJ2-5,CASSAIRSRVGGKETQYF,TGTGCCAGCAGCGCAATACGGTCGAGGGTGGGGGGAAAAGAGACCCAGTACTTC
TRBV25-1,TRBD2,NA,TRBJ2-7,CASSEYGGSAVYEQYF,TGTGCCAGCAGTGAATACGGGGGGTCCGCCGTCTACGAGCAGTACTTC
TRBV4-2,TRBD2,NA,TRBJ2-1,CASSHALGTSGTYNEQFF,TGTGCCAGCAGCCATGCCCTTGGGACTAGCGGGACCTACAATGAGCAGTTCTTC
TRBV28,NA,NA,TRBJ2-1,CASSRLASSYNEQFF,TGTGCCAGCAGTCGGCTAGCGAGCTCCTACAATGAGCAGTTCTTC
TRBV3-1,NA,NA,TRBJ2-3,CASSPQTVADTQYF,TGTGCCAGCAGCCCACAAACTGTCGCAGATACGCAGTATTTT
TRBV6-1,TRBD1,few,TRBJ2-5,CASSGDRLETQYF,TGTGCCAGCAGCGGGGACAGGTTAGAGACCCAGTACTTC
TRBV7-8,NA,few,TRBJ2-1,CASSQTRTYNEQFF,TGTGCCAGCAGCCAGACACGTACCTACAATGAGCAGTTCTTC
TRBV20-1,NA,NA,TRBJ2-1,CSARDSALQFF,TGCAGTGCTAGAGATTCGGCGTTGCAGTTCTTC